This T cell receptor beta chain was recovered during a study of T-cell memory formation after mild COVID-19. Whole-study results and caveats: Memory cells collected pre-infection included some clones that later responded, suggesting cross-reactive memory joined.

In TCRdb, the 5' RACE reads were re-called with MiXCR into one record per CDR3 protein. The table has some 260,000 distinct CDR3 sequences, 16% seen once. This clonotype was detected only a few times. What it binds is not known. Germline V gene lookup returns CDR1 SNHLY and CDR2 FYNNEI. V dropped 7 bases and J dropped 12; count of bases not matched to a gene: 9. This CDR3 spans 13 amino acids. Sequencing input: PBMCs or a T cell subset sorted from them (not recorded which). The receptor's source is a man aged 18 to 35 who had mild COVID-19 (a few samples of this study predate the infection). Cell type and time point are not known. This chain uses TRBV2 with TRBJ2-4; 10 nucleotides agree with TRBD1. This CDR3 is CASMGGQGGTQYF. CDR3 sequence (DNA): TGTGCCAGCATGGGCGGACAGGGGGGAACTCAGTACTTC.